This T cell receptor (beta chain) was obtained from a study of cytomegalovirus exposure and HLA in healthy donors. Note on this clone: The antigen remains undetermined.

Study findings and constraints: Sequences of the TCR beta chain were said to predict the HLA-A and HLA-B alleles of most subjects accurately.

It was with 60 Vbeta and 13 Jbeta primers that the PCR ran. Sequenced by immunoSEQ multiplex PCR; TCRdb stores in-frame clones only, minus some. The table records tens of thousands of clones, about 71% of them present only once. V lost 0 bases to trimming and J lost 2 bases; unmatched junction nucleotides: 3. The germline V gene encodes CDR1 SNHLY and CDR2 FYNNEI. The CDR3 totals 16 residues. The receptor was isolated from a woman aged 45-59 years in good health and CMV-seropositive. The sequencing sample was made of PBMCs. The gene calls are TRBV2 and TRBJ1-2, with 10 bases lining up with TRBD1. The CDR3, as DNA: TGTGCCAGCAGTGAAGCCGGGACAGGGGCCAACTATGGCTACACCTTC. Its protein is CASSEAGTGANYGYTF.